The T cell receptor (beta chain) described here comes from a study of T cell responses to AZD1222 COVID-19 vaccine. General study findings and limits: Following two doses of AZD1222, Spike-specific TCR breadth and depth rose. The donor group comprised mostly white British people and more females; the analysis possibly underestimated clonal diversity.

Clones were read by immunoSEQ multiplex PCR, and TCRdb kept only the in-frame ones, dropping some. The sample shows around 120,000 clones, 70% to 90% of them seen only once. As concerns this clone: The antigen is undetermined.

CDR3 length: 15 amino acids. Germline CDR1 KGHSH, CDR2 LQKENI. V dropped 0 bases and J dropped 3 bases, with 11 bases sitting between them. This chain joins TRBV18 and TRBJ1-2, with D uncertain. The specimen was peripheral blood, collected on day 0 of AZD1222 vaccination. The receptor was derived from an adult in good health. The CDR3 reads CASSPPPGIYYGYTF. DNA for the CDR3: TGTGCCAGCTCACCACCGCCGGGTATCTACTATGGCTACACCTTC.